This TCR beta chain came from a study of response to subunit inactivated influenza vaccine. Germline V gene sequence: CDR1 SEHNR, CDR2 FQNEAQ (reference sequence). The V gene lost 5 bases and the J gene lost 4 bases, with 11 bases spanning the gap. This CDR3 comprises 14 residues. The study's findings and limits: After each seasonal influenza vaccination, few new T cells are recruited, the authors suggested.

TCRdb reprocessed the RT-PCR reads with MiXCR, giving one entry per CDR3 protein. The sample has more than 700,000 distinct CDR3 sequences, roughly 20% seen once; the top ten hold roughly 10%. Regarding this clonotype: Its target is not known.

This clonotype was sampled from a man aged 45 to 65 who received an inactivated influenza vaccine. The rearrangement joins TRBV7-9 to TRBJ2-2; weak D call: TRBD2 (6 bases). Source: PBMCs from blood, taken about 5 days after vaccination. The CDR3, as DNA: TGTGCCAGCAGCGTTCTAGCGCGCACCGGGGAGCTGTTTTTT. Translated: CASSVLARTGELFF.